The 24 T cell receptor beta chains below come from one sample, sequenced in a study of T cells in Graves' hyperthyroidism and ophthalmopathy. RNA transcripts provided the source from which TCR beta CDR3 regions were amplified. First-round RT-PCR targeting the TCR CDR3 was performed with the HTBI primer set. MiXCR, run by TCRdb on the multiplex PCR reads, gives a single entry per CDR3 protein. Of under 350,000 distinct CDR3 sequences in the sample, roughly an eighth are singletons; the top ten hold roughly 35%. The sequencing input was blood. Source of these receptors: a woman in her 40s with Graves' ophthalmopathy.

V is TRBV6-5 and J is TRBJ1-1; 8 bases line up with TRBD1. The germline V gene has CDR1 MNHEY and CDR2 SVGAGI. CDR3 length: 16 amino acids. The junction had 8 bases not matched to a gene; V was cut back by 4 bases and J by 1 base. The CDR3 bases are TGTGCCAGCAGTTCAGGGGGCAGGAATGGGAACACTGAAGCTTTCTTT. It encodes CASSSGGRNGNTEAFF.

The V call is TRBV19, the J call TRBJ2-7; 14 positions agree with TRBD2. V trimming: 6 bases; J trimming: 9 bases; junction bases outside the gene matches: 4. There are 13 residues in the CDR3. Per the germline V gene, CDR1 is LNHDA and CDR2 is SQIVND (reference sequence). The CDR3 protein is CASSGTSGSAQYF. CDR3 nucleotides: TGTGCCAGTAGCGGGACTAGCGGGAGCGCGCAGTACTTC.

This clonotype was picked up a small number of times. The genes are TRBV4-1 and TRBJ1-2, with a possible D match to TRBD1 (5 bases). This CDR3 is 14 amino acids long. Germline V gene sequence: CDR1 MGHRA, CDR2 YSYEKL. Trimming removed 0 bases at V and 6 bases at J, with 11 bases between. For the CDR3, the DNA is TGCGCCAGCAGCCAAGATGGGGCAGGTGATGGCTACACCTTC. Translating it yields CASSQDGAGDGYTF.

Details on this clonotype: Mismatch with germline at one junction end may stem from a read error. The chain has TRBV7-9 and TRBJ2-5; D call uncertain. Per germline, CDR1 SEHNR and CDR2 FQNEAQ (reference sequence). CDR3 length equals 13 residues. The CDR3 region is CTSSLSPSETQYF. The CDR3 coding sequence is TGTACCAGCAGCTTAAGTCCTTCCGAGACCCAGTACTTC.

In this sample, this clonotype turned up many times. The chain carries TRBV2 and TRBJ1-4; D is unclear. CDR1 SNHLY and CDR2 FYNNEI come from the germline V gene. V lost 0 bases to trimming and J lost 0 bases, with 11 bases between them. The length of the CDR3 is 17 residues. CDR3 sequence: CASSEALTAATNEKLFF. The CDR3 DNA reads TGTGCCAGCAGTGAAGCGCTTACCGCAGCAACTAATGAAAAACTGTTTTTT.

The rearrangement links TRBV19 to TRBJ1-5; D not resolved. Trimming stripped 3 bases from V and 3 bases from J, with 12 bases between. The CDR3 totals 15 residues. Germline CDR1 LNHDA, CDR2 SQIVND (reference sequence). The CDR3 DNA follows: TGTGCCAGTAGTATTTATGGCAAATACAATCAGCCCCAGCATTTT. It codes for CASSIYGKYNQPQHF.

This clonotype was counted between two and nine times. The DNA of the CDR3 is TGCAGCGCAACAACAGGGATAGGGGTCGAGCAGTACTTC. It codes for CSATTGIGVEQYF. This chain joins TRBV29-1 and TRBJ2-7, with D possibly being TRBD1 (6 bases). Trimming cost V 7 bases and J 6 bases, with 19 bases left between them. The germline V gene encodes CDR1 SQVTM and CDR2 ANQGSEA. There are 13 residues in the CDR3.

This clonotype has a handful of counts. The chain is built from TRBV24-1 and TRBJ2-1; TRBD2 aligns across 7 bases. In germline, CDR1 is KGHDR, CDR2 SFDVKD. V lost 4 bases and J lost 9; bases outside the gene matches: 5. This CDR3 contains 13 residues. In DNA, the CDR3 is TGTGCCACCAGTGAGCGGGGGTCCGGTGAGCAGTTCTTC. Translation gives CATSERGSGEQFF.

There are many counts of this clonotype. The chain couples TRBV28 to TRBJ2-7, with D perhaps matching TRBD2 (5 bases). This CDR3 contains 13 residues. The germline V and J ends were trimmed by 8 bases and 0 bases, with 11 bases remaining between them. Germline CDR1 MDHEN, CDR2 SYDVKM. The CDR3, as DNA: TGTGCCAGCTACGGCCGGGACTCCTACGAGCAGTACTTC. Protein sequence: CASYGRDSYEQYF.

The table lists this clonotype with many counts. The J gene is TRBJ1-1, the V gene TRBV24-1, with TRBD1 matching 7 bases. Trimming took 10 bases from V and 4 from J; bases not matched to a gene: 8. Germline-derived CDR1 and CDR2 are KGHDR and SFDVKD. The CDR3 covers 13 residues. CDR3 sequence: CATRATGPTEAFF. The CDR3 DNA is TGTGCCACACGCGCGACAGGGCCCACTGAAGCTTTCTTT.

A few counts support this clonotype. This rearrangement joins TRBV30 to TRBJ1-5; unclear D gene. The length of the CDR3 is 13 residues. The ends were cut back, 0 bases at V and 2 bases at J, with 5 bases in the middle. CDR1 GTSNPN and CDR2 SVGIG come from the germline V gene (reference sequence). The CDR3 here is CAWSVTRNQPQHF. In DNA form, the CDR3 reads TGTGCCTGGAGTGTCACCCGCAATCAGCCCCAGCATTTT.

The gene calls are TRBV27 and TRBJ2-2; D gene ambiguous. Trimming stripped 2 bases from V and 6 bases from J, with 7 bases between. The CDR3 is made up of 13 amino acids. The germline V gene has CDR1 MNHEY and CDR2 SMNVEV (reference sequence). CDR3 region: CASSLPVAGELFF. DNA for the CDR3: TGTGCCAGCAGTTTACCCGTCGCCGGGGAGCTGTTTTTT.

This clonotype was found many times. This chain's CDR3 is CASRDSPFGGGDTQYF. The CDR3 DNA reads as TGTGCCAGCAGGGACAGCCCGTTCGGAGGGGGCGATACGCAGTATTTT. The rearrangement uses TRBV6-1 and TRBJ2-3; perhaps TRBD1 as D (7 bases). Germline V CDR1 and CDR2: MNHNS, SASEGT. This CDR3 contains 16 residues. The V end was cut by 6 bases, the J end by 6 bases, with 22 bases between.

This clonotype was detected ten times or more. The chain carries TRBV27 and TRBJ1-2; 7 nucleotides line up with TRBD1. The CDR3 runs 15 residues. The germline V gene has CDR1 MNHEY and CDR2 SMNVEV (reference sequence). V trimming: 3 bases; J trimming: 4 bases; junction bases outside the gene matches: 8. The CDR3 protein is CASSLAPQGGYGYTF. CDR3 nucleotide sequence: TGTGCCAGCAGTTTGGCCCCCCAGGGGGGCTATGGCTACACCTTC.

This clonotype was counted ten times or more. The V call is TRBV2, the J call TRBJ1-1, with D perhaps TRBD1 (5 bases). Germline V lookup: CDR1 SNHLY, CDR2 FYNNEI. The CDR3 loop spans 15 amino acids. V gave up 6 bases and J gave up 2 bases, with 16 bases separating them. The CDR3 reads CASRHPGQGNTEAFF. Written as DNA, the CDR3 is TGTGCCAGCAGACACCCCGGGCAGGGCAACACTGAAGCTTTCTTT.

This clonotype came up once. This chain connects TRBV2 to TRBJ2-1; no reliable D call. CDR1 is SNHLY and CDR2 is FYNNEI in the germline V gene. This CDR3 contains 14 residues. V was shortened by 4 bases and J by 1 base, with 8 bases between the two germline ends. CDR3 sequence: CASSGLSSYNEQFF. DNA for the CDR3: TGTGCCAGCAGTGGACTTAGTTCCTACAATGAGCAGTTCTTC. Looking up the rest from reference TRBV2 and TRBJ2-1 gives the full variable domain: EPEVTQTPSHQVTQMGQEVILRCVPISNHLYFYWYRQILGQKVEFLVSFYNNEISEKSEIFDDQFSVERPDGSNFTLKIRSTKLEDSAMYFCASSGLSSYNEQFFGPGTRLTVL.

On this clonotype itself: One end of the junction varies from germline; a read error may be responsible. This chain uses TRBV25-1 with TRBJ2-3; tentatively, D is TRBD2 (5 bases). The CDR3 has 15 amino acids. Germline-derived CDR1 and CDR2 are MGHDK and SYGVNS. Here the CDR3 DNA reads TGTGCCAACAGTGAATACGTGGGAGCCACAGATACGCAGTATTTT. This gives the protein CANSEYVGATDTQYF. Using reference TRBV25-1 and TRBJ2-3 for the parts outside the CDR3, the full variable domain is EADIYQTPRYLVIGTGKKITLECSQTMGHDKMYWYQQDPGMELHLIHYSYGVNSTEKGDLSSESTVSRIRTEHFPLTLESARPSHTSQYLCANSEYVGATDTQYFGPGTRLTVL.

V gene TRBV14 combines with J gene TRBJ1-1, with D possibly matching TRBD1 (6 bases). V lost 4 bases to trimming and J lost 6 bases, with 21 bases between them. Germline lookup yields CDR1 SGHDN and CDR2 FVKESK. The CDR3 loop spans 16 amino acids. In DNA form, the CDR3 reads TGTGCCAGCAGCCGAATAGAATACGGGGGGCTGTCTGAAGCTTTCTTT. It translates to CASSRIEYGGLSEAFF.

This clonotype came up many times. CDR3 sequence reads: CASSLEVSNQPQHF. The DNA for the CDR3 is TGTGCCAGCAGTTTAGAGGTTAGCAATCAGCCCCAGCATTTT. The chain carries TRBV28 and TRBJ1-5, with D unresolved. Germline V gives CDR1 MDHEN, CDR2 SYDVKM. The CDR3 runs 14 residues. Trimming took 2 bases from V and 0 from J, leaving 5 bases between them.

This clonotype was counted many times. The chain joins TRBV5-5 to TRBJ1-5, with D uncertain. Germline V gives CDR1 SGHKS, CDR2 YYEKEE (reference sequence). V lost 3 bases and J lost 1, with 20 bases in between. The CDR3 consists of 18 residues. CDR3 nucleotides: TGTGCCAGCAGCTGGTTCGGGGAGGGCACGGCAAGCAATCAGCCCCAGCATTTT. It specifies CASSWFGEGTASNQPQHF.

This clonotype was seen repeatedly, ten times or more. This chain joins TRBV6-6 and TRBJ1-1; no firm D call. The CDR3 extends over 12 amino acids. CDR1 is MNHNY, CDR2 SVGAGI, per germline (reference sequence). Deletions cut 2 bases from V and 8 bases from J, with 9 bases between. The CDR3 reads CASSYAGYEAFF. The DNA of the CDR3 is TGTGCCAGCAGTTACGCCGGGTACGAAGCTTTCTTT.

J is TRBJ2-2 and V is TRBV19; D call uncertain. V was cut by 3 bases and J by 0 bases, with 8 bases left in between. The CDR3 has 15 residues. Germline V gives CDR1 LNHDA, CDR2 SQIVND (reference sequence). CDR3 protein: CASSIYHSNTGELFF. In nucleotides, the CDR3 is TGTGCCAGTAGTATTTATCACTCGAACACCGGGGAGCTGTTTTTT.

The rearrangement links TRBV20-1 to TRBJ2-2, with no clear D. Germline V gene sequence: CDR1 DFQATT, CDR2 SNEGSKA (reference sequence). The V end lost 7 bases, the J end lost 4 bases, and 16 bases lay between the germline ends. The CDR3 contains 14 residues. The CDR3 nucleotides are TGCAGTGGCTCGGCGGACGGACGCACCGGGGAGCTGTTTTTT. Its protein product is CSGSADGRTGELFF.

Ten or more counts support this clonotype. This chain joins TRBV10-3 and TRBJ1-3; TRBD1 might be the D (6 bases). This CDR3 has 14 amino acids. With 5 bases removed from V and 1 base from J, the gap between germline ends came to 9 bases. From germline, CDR1 is ENHRY and CDR2 SYGVKD. CDR3 in amino acids: CAISSGQSGNTIYF. The CDR3 DNA is TGTGCCATCAGTAGCGGACAGTCTGGAAACACCATATATTTT.